This T cell receptor beta chain was identified during a study of T cells after yellow fever vaccination. The CDR3 loop spans 14 amino acids. Germline V lookup: CDR1 SGHDT, CDR2 YYEEEE. V lost 4 bases to trimming and J lost 1 base, with 8 bases between them. MiXCR was run by TCRdb on the 5' RACE reads, yielding one entry per CDR3 protein. Of under 500,000 distinct CDR3 sequences in the sample, around 19% were seen once. The chain has TRBV5-6 and TRBJ2-2, with unresolved D. The TCR sequence derives from a man aged 18 to 30 who received the YFV17D yellow fever vaccine. The sequencing used PBMCs, collected before the yellow fever booster vaccination. The CDR3 nucleotides are TGTGCCAGCAGCATCGACTGGAACACCGGGGAGCTGTTTTTT. This translates into CASSIDWNTGELFF.